Below, 27 T cell receptor beta chains from the same sample are listed, as sequenced in a study of T cell responses to AZD1222 COVID-19 vaccine (TCRdb year 2021). This sample's time point label indicates: baseline before first vaccination. Receptor amplification or capture employed the immunoSEQ multiplex PCR assay. TCRdb carries this immuneACCESS record with in-frame sequences only. Its versions omit some clonotypes, under half of them owing to an unresolved V gene in the studies checked, with the rest unexplained. The sample contains roughly 120,000 clones, about 89% of them found a single time. Of the sample, roughly 4.2% falls within the top ten clones. The material sequenced was peripheral blood, taken on day 0 of AZD1222 vaccination. The origin of the receptors is an adult in good health.

V and J are TRBV7-3 and TRBJ1-5; no definite D call. Germline CDR1 reads SGHTA; CDR2 reads FQGTGA. The CDR3 covers 13 residues. The ends were cut back, 1 base at V and 6 bases at J, with 7 bases in the middle. The CDR3, as DNA: TGTGCCAGCAGCTTAAATCTGGGTCAGCCCCAGCATTTT. Translation gives CASSLNLGQPQHF.

This chain uses TRBV9 with TRBJ1-5; possible D gene TRBD1, 6 bases. The CDR3 totals 12 residues. Between the trimmed V and J ends, which lost 4 bases and 4 bases, there was a span of 6 bases. CDR1 and CDR2 (germline): SGDLS, YYNGEE. The CDR3 nucleotides read TGTGCCAGCAGCCAGGGGAATCAGCCCCAGCATTTT. This codes for CASSQGNQPQHF.

This clone occurred a few times. The chain uses TRBV2 and TRBJ2-5; 14 bases match TRBD2. The V gene end was trimmed by 6 bases and the J gene end by 3 bases; junction bases not matched to a gene: 6. This CDR3 is 16 amino acids long. The germline V gene has CDR1 SNHLY and CDR2 FYNNEI. CDR3 amino acids: CASRGTSGGGEETQYF. The CDR3 nucleotides are TGTGCCAGCAGGGGGACTAGCGGGGGAGGAGAAGAGACCCAGTACTTC.

V and J are TRBV19 and TRBJ2-7; 11 bases line up with TRBD2. CDR3 length: 16 amino acids. The J segment lost 2 bases and the V segment lost 3 bases, leaving 6 bases of the junction unmatched. Per germline, CDR1 LNHDA and CDR2 SQIVND (reference sequence). The CDR3 DNA reads as TGTGCCAGTAGTATTCGGGGACTAGCGGCGACCTACGAGCAGTACTTC. It yields the protein CASSIRGLAATYEQYF.

The chain has TRBV25-1 and TRBJ2-1, with 10 nucleotides matching TRBD2. The CDR3 sequence is 14 residues long. Germline trimming cut 4 bases from V and 7 bases from J; bases unmatched to any gene: 4. The V gene's germline CDR1 is MGHDK and CDR2 SYGVNS. The CDR3: CASSGTSGNNEQFF. CDR3 coding DNA: TGTGCCAGCAGTGGGACTAGCGGTAATAATGAGCAGTTCTTC. Full variable domain (rest looked up from reference TRBV25-1 and TRBJ2-1): EADIYQTPRYLVIGTGKKITLECSQTMGHDKMYWYQQDPGMELHLIHYSYGVNSTEKGDLSSESTVSRIRTEHFPLTLESARPSHTSQYLCASSGTSGNNEQFFGPGTRLTVL.

The J gene is TRBJ1-4, the V gene TRBV30; D is ambiguous. V lost 8 bases and J lost 5, with 15 bases in between. CDR1 is GTSNPN and CDR2 is SVGIG in the germline V gene (reference sequence). The length of the CDR3 is 13 residues. The DNA of the CDR3 is TGTGCCGCGGCTAAGGGCGGCAATGAAAAACTGTTTTTT. The encoded protein is CAAAKGGNEKLFF.

Points on this clone: Other DNA variants within this sample encode the same CDR3. The chain has TRBV28 and TRBJ1-1; no reliable D call. Germline V CDR1 and CDR2: MDHEN, SYDVKM. V gave up 3 bases and J gave up 3 bases, with 2 bases separating them. This CDR3 contains 11 residues. The CDR3 protein is CASSLDTEAFF. CDR3 DNA: TGTGCCAGCAGTTTGGACACTGAAGCTTTCTTT. The full variable domain, its missing parts supplied by reference TRBV28 and TRBJ1-1, is DVKVTQSSRYLVKRTGEKVFLECVQDMDHENMFWYRQDPGLGLRLIYFSYDVKMKEKGDIPEGYSVSREKKERFSLILESASTNQTSMYLCASSLDTEAFFGQGTRLTVV.

The rearrangement uses TRBV28 and TRBJ1-5, with D possibly being TRBD1 (6 bases). V gave up 1 base and J gave up 9 bases, with 19 bases separating them. CDR1 MDHEN and CDR2 SYDVKM come from the germline V gene. The CDR3 runs to 16 residues. The CDR3 here is CASSLSAGVGRGPQHF. The CDR3 DNA reads TGTGCCAGCAGTTTATCGGCAGGGGTGGGTCGGGGGCCCCAGCATTTT. Full variable domain (remainder filled in from reference TRBV28 and TRBJ1-5): DVKVTQSSRYLVKRTGEKVFLECVQDMDHENMFWYRQDPGLGLRLIYFSYDVKMKEKGDIPEGYSVSREKKERFSLILESASTNQTSMYLCASSLSAGVGRGPQHFGDGTRLSIL.

This clone was counted a few times. The chain combines TRBV6-2 or TRBV6-3 with TRBJ1-2; no clear D. V lost 5 bases to trimming and J lost 5 bases, with 6 bases between them. CDR1 MNHEY and CDR2 SVGEGT come from the germline V gene. This CDR3 spans 11 amino acids. The CDR3 sequence: CASSDWYGYTF. The CDR3 coding sequence is TGTGCCAGCAGTGATTGGTATGGCTACACCTTC.

This clone was recorded a few times. V is TRBV5-1 and J is TRBJ2-3; TRBD1 matches at 8 bases. From germline, CDR1 is SGHRS and CDR2 YFSETQ. This CDR3 spans 18 amino acids. V trimming: 0 bases; J trimming: 1 base; junction bases outside the gene matches: 10. CDR3 in DNA: TGCGCCAGCAGCTTGGTAGGGACAGGCGGATTCCGCACAGATACGCAGTATTTT. Encoded protein: CASSLVGTGGFRTDTQYF. Based on the CDR3 plus reference TRBV5-1 and TRBJ2-3, the full variable domain is KAGVTQTPRYLIKTRGQQVTLSCSPISGHRSVSWYQQTPGQGLQFLFEYFSETQRNKGNFPGRFSGRQFSNSRSEMNVSTLELGDSALYLCASSLVGTGGFRTDTQYFGPGTRLTVL.

The V call is TRBV19, the J call TRBJ2-1, with 9 bases that match TRBD2. The J segment lost 6 bases and the V segment lost 3 bases, leaving 18 bases of the junction unmatched. CDR3 size: 19 residues. Germline V CDR1 and CDR2: LNHDA, SQIVND (reference sequence). CDR3: CASSMSLQGLAGPTNEQFF. The CDR3 DNA reads TGTGCCAGTAGTATGAGTTTGCAGGGGCTAGCGGGACCTACCAATGAGCAGTTCTTC.

The rearrangement uses TRBV7-3 and TRBJ2-2; maybe TRBD2 (6 bases). The ends were cut back, 3 bases at V and 5 bases at J, with 7 bases in the middle. Germline V CDR1 and CDR2: SGHTA, FQGTGA. This CDR3 is 13 amino acids long. DNA for the CDR3: TGTGCCAGCAGCTTCCGGGGGACCGGGGAGCTGTTTTTT. As protein: CASSFRGTGELFF.

The V and J genes are TRBV7-3 and TRBJ2-1; possibly TRBD1 for D (6 bases). Looked up from germline, CDR1 is SGHTA and CDR2 is FQGTGA. V was clipped by 0 bases and J by 10 bases, with 10 bases between them. The CDR3 runs to 13 residues. The CDR3 nucleotides read TGTGCCAGCAGCTTAACGGCCAGGGGAGAGCAGTTCTTC. It specifies CASSLTARGEQFF.

The rearrangement uses TRBV5-1 and TRBJ1-6; TRBD1 agrees at 10 bases. Losses at the gene ends were 4 bases for V and 6 bases for J; bases not matched to a gene: 4. The CDR3 totals 15 residues. Germline values: CDR1 SGHRS, CDR2 YFSETQ. The CDR3 nucleotides read TGCGCCAGCAGCCCACGGACAGGGGGTAATTCACCCCTCCACTTT. It yields the protein CASSPRTGGNSPLHF.

The J gene is TRBJ2-1, the V gene TRBV7-2, with 7 bases lining up with TRBD1. Germline V CDR1 and CDR2: SGHTA, FQGNSA. The CDR3 is made up of 15 amino acids. Trimming took 0 bases from V and 4 from J; bases not matched to a gene: 3. The CDR3 DNA follows: TGTGCCAGCAGCTTAGCATGGACAGGATACAATGAGCAGTTCTTC. Protein sequence: CASSLAWTGYNEQFF.

V and J are TRBV19 and TRBJ2-2; D uncertain. The ends were cut back, 8 bases at V and 5 bases at J, with 3 bases in the middle. Germline V CDR1 and CDR2: LNHDA, SQIVND (reference sequence). This CDR3 has 10 amino acids. The CDR3, as DNA: TGTGCCAGTGGGACCGGGGAGCTGTTTTTT. Its translation is CASGTGELFF.

The V and J genes are TRBV9 and TRBJ1-1, with TRBD1 as a possible D gene (6 bases). The CDR3 is 17 amino acids. V lost 4 bases, J lost 1 base, and 20 bases lay in between. Germline assignment: CDR1 SGDLS and CDR2 YYNGEE. The CDR3 nucleotides are TGTGCCAGCAGCCGCACCCGGGCAGGGGACGGGAACACTGAAGCTTTCTTT. It yields the protein CASSRTRAGDGNTEAFF.

The gene calls are TRBV5-1 and TRBJ1-6; 7 bases fit TRBD1. J was trimmed by 10 bases and V by 5 bases; bases with no gene match: 9. The CDR3 loop spans 14 amino acids. Germline values: CDR1 SGHRS, CDR2 YFSETQ. The CDR3 is CASREGTVNSPLHF. The CDR3, as DNA: TGCGCCAGCAGAGAAGGGACAGTTAACTCACCCCTCCACTTT.

This clone was counted only a few times. This chain uses TRBV2 with TRBJ1-5, with D possibly TRBD1 on 6 matching bases. CDR1 SNHLY and CDR2 FYNNEI come from the germline V gene. This CDR3 is built from 16 residues. The ends were cut back, 6 bases at V and 0 bases at J, with 15 bases in the middle. This CDR3 is CASRTQGPLSNQPQHF. The CDR3 DNA reads TGTGCCAGCAGAACACAGGGTCCACTTAGCAATCAGCCCCAGCATTTT.

The chain has TRBV27 and TRBJ2-5; D possibly corresponds to TRBD2 (7 bases). CDR3 length equals 14 residues. Germline CDR1 MNHEY, CDR2 SMNVEV (reference sequence). The V and J ends lost 4 bases and 3 bases respectively, with 12 bases between them. CDR3 bases: TGTGCCAGCAGTTCGATAGGGGGGGAAGAGACCCAGTACTTC. It encodes CASSSIGGEETQYF.

This chain uses TRBV18 with TRBJ1-1; D uncertain. CDR1 KGHSH and CDR2 LQKENI come from the germline V gene. This CDR3 comprises 17 residues. Trimming left V 5 bases short and J 0 bases short, with 19 bases between. The CDR3 DNA follows: TGTGCCAGCTCATCGCGCCGGAGGGAAGGCATGAACACTGAAGCTTTCTTT. This codes for CASSSRRREGMNTEAFF. Complete variable domain (other parts from reference TRBV18 and TRBJ1-1): NAGVMQNPRHLVRRRGQEARLRCSPMKGHSHVYWYRQLPEEGLKFMVYLQKENIIDESGMPKERFSAEFPKEGPSILRIQQVVRGDSAAYFCASSSRRREGMNTEAFFGQGTRLTVV.

The rearrangement links TRBV7-9 to TRBJ1-1; D gene ambiguous. V lost 3 bases to trimming and J lost 1 base, with 6 bases between them. The CDR3 is 13 amino acids. Germline V gene lookup returns CDR1 SEHNR and CDR2 FQNEAQ (reference sequence). This CDR3 reads CASSLIGNTEAFF. The DNA for the CDR3 is TGTGCCAGCAGCTTGATAGGGAACACTGAAGCTTTCTTT. Full variable domain (rest looked up from reference TRBV7-9 and TRBJ1-1): DTGVSQNPRHKITKRGQNVTFRCDPISEHNRLYWYRQTLGQGPEFLTYFQNEAQLEKSRLLSDRFSAERPKGSFSTLEIQRTEQGDSAMYLCASSLIGNTEAFFGQGTRLTVV.

The CDR3 is CASSVQALGGETQYF. The CDR3 nucleotides read TGTGCCAGCAGCGTACAAGCTCTGGGAGGGGAGACCCAGTACTTC. V usage is TRBV9 and J usage is TRBJ2-5; 7 positions match TRBD2. Germline trimming cut 1 base from V and 5 bases from J; bases unmatched to any gene: 8. The germline V gene has CDR1 SGDLS and CDR2 YYNGEE. This CDR3 region has 15 residues.

In its sample, this clone was seen a few times. This chain joins TRBV6-5 and TRBJ1-5; D possibly corresponds to TRBD1 (6 bases). Germline V gene data show CDR1 as MNHEY and CDR2 as SVGAGI. The ends were cut back, 6 bases at V and 3 bases at J, with 12 bases in the middle. This CDR3 comprises 14 residues. The CDR3, as DNA: TGTGCCAGCAGCGCTGGGGGGCCCAATCAGCCCCAGCATTTT. It is translated as CASSAGGPNQPQHF.

The J gene is TRBJ2-2, the V gene TRBV4-2; no firm D call. This CDR3 is built from 15 residues. Germline CDR1 reads LGHNA; CDR2 reads YNFKEQ. The V and J ends lost 3 bases and 2 bases respectively, with 10 bases between them. DNA of the CDR3: TGTGCCAGCAGCCAGGTATTTAGAAACACCGGGGAGCTGTTTTTT. Its translation is CASSQVFRNTGELFF.

The V call is TRBV30, the J call TRBJ2-5; tentative D call: TRBD1 (6 bases). Germline CDR1 is GTSNPN and CDR2 is SVGIG (reference sequence). The V gene lost 0 bases and the J gene lost 1 base, with 9 bases spanning the gap. This CDR3 comprises 14 residues. DNA for the CDR3: TGTGCCTGGAGTGTAGGACAGCCCCAAGAGACCCAGTACTTC. Protein product: CAWSVGQPQETQYF.

V and J are TRBV18 and TRBJ1-2, with no clear D. The CDR3 consists of 13 residues. Per germline, CDR1 KGHSH and CDR2 LQKENI. V lost 5 bases and J 4 bases, leaving 11 bases between the germline ends. CDR3 bases: TGTGCCAGCTCAGTGGACGGAATCTATGGCTACACCTTC. It encodes CASSVDGIYGYTF.